The sample holds a few counts of the clone carrying this T cell receptor beta chain. Germline V CDR1 and CDR2: MNHNY, SVGAGI (reference sequence). The CDR3 extends over 15 amino acids. Losses at the gene ends were 6 bases for V and 1 base for J; bases not matched to a gene: 7. These data originate in a study of blood T cells in healthy people across ages. The use of a sample-barcoded 5' primer and a J-beta primer mix characterized a second PCR of about 7 to 12 cycles. TCRdb reanalysed the 5' RACE reads using MiXCR and keeps one entry per CDR3 protein. The sample has about 930,000 distinct CDR3 sequences, almost 30% seen once. Aged roughly 6 to 95, donors were systemically healthy Caucasians from Russia. This same sample was also taken into another study, of T cells of mothers and their children.

The chain is built from TRBV6-6 and TRBJ2-3; 7 nucleotides match TRBD2. This clonotype was sampled from a woman between 40 and 50 years old in good health. Sequencing input: blood. CDR3 region: CASRTGGGGTDTQYF. The CDR3 region has the DNA TGTGCCAGCAGAACGGGGGGTGGGGGCACAGATACGCAGTATTTT.